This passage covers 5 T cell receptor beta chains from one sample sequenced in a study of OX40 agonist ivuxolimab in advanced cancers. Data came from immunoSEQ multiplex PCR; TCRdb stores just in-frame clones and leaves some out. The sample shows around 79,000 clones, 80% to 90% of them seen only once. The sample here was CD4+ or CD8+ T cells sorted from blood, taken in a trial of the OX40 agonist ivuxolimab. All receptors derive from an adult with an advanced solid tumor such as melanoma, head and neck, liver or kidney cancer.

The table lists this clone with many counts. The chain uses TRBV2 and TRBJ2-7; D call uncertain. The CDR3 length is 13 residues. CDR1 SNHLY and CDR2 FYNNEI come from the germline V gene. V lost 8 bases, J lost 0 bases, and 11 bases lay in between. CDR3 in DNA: TGTGCCAGCCGTCGGTGGGGCTCCTACGAGCAGTACTTC. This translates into CASRRWGSYEQYF.

CDR3 DNA sequence: TGCGCCAGCAGCTTGTCGGAGACTAGCGGCTACGAGCAGTACTTC. Encoded protein: CASSLSETSGYEQYF. V gene TRBV5-1 combines with J gene TRBJ2-7, with 9 nucleotides matching TRBD2. Trimming removed 1 base from V and 3 bases from J; junction bases left unmatched: 5. This CDR3 spans 15 amino acids. The V gene's germline CDR1 is SGHRS and CDR2 YFSETQ. The variable domain in full, completed from reference TRBV5-1 and TRBJ2-7, reads KAGVTQTPRYLIKTRGQQVTLSCSPISGHRSVSWYQQTPGQGLQFLFEYFSETQRNKGNFPGRFSGRQFSNSRSEMNVSTLELGDSALYLCASSLSETSGYEQYFGPGTRLTVT.

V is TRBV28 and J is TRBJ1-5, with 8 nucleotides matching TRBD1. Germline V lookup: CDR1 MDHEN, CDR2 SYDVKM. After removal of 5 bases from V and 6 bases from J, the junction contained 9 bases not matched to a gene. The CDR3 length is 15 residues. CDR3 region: CASSLSDRAGQPQHF. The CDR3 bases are TGTGCCAGCAGTCTATCGGACAGGGCAGGTCAGCCCCAGCATTTT.

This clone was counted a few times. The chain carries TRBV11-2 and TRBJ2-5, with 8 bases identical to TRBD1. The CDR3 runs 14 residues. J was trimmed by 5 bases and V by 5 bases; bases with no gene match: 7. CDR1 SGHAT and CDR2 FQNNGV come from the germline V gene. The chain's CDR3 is CASSPTGVVETQYF. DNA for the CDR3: TGTGCCAGCAGCCCGACAGGGGTTGTGGAGACCCAGTACTTC. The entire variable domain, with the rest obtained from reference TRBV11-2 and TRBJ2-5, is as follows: EAGVAQSPRYKIIEKRQSVAFWCNPISGHATLYWYQQILGQGPKLLIQFQNNGVVDDSQLPKDRFSAERLKGVDSTLKIQPAKLEDSAVYLCASSPTGVVETQYFGPGTRLLVL.

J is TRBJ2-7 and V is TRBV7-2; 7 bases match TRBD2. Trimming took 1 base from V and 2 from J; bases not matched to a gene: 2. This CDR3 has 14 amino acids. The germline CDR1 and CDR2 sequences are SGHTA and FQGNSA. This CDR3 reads CASSLEGGPYEQYF. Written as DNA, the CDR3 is TGTGCCAGCAGCTTAGAGGGAGGGCCCTACGAGCAGTACTTC.